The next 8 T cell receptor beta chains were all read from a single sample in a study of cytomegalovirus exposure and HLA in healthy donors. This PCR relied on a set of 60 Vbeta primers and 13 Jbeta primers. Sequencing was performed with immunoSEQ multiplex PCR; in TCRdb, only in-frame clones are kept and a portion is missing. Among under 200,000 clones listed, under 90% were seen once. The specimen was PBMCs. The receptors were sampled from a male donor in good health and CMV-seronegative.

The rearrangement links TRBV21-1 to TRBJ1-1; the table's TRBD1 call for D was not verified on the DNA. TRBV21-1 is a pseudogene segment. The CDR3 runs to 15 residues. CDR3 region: CASRAPRGSNTEAFF. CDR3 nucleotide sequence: TGTGCCAGCAGGGCACCGAGGGGGTCGAACACTGAAGCTTTCTTT.

The CDR3 DNA reads as TGTGCCAGCAGCTTAGGAACAGGGGTAGGGTACGAGCAGTACTTC. Residues: CASSLGTGVGYEQYF. V and J are TRBV11-2 and TRBJ2-7; 7 bases agree with TRBD1. Germline V gene lookup returns CDR1 SGHAT and CDR2 FQNNGV. V shed 1 base and J 4 bases; nucleotides not matched to a gene: 7. This CDR3 comprises 15 residues.

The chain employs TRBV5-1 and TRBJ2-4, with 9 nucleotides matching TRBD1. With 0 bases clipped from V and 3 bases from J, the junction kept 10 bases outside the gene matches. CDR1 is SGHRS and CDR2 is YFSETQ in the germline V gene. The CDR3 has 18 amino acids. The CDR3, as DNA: TGCGCCAGCAGCTTGGCGATCCGGGACAGGGTGGTCAAAAACATTCAGTACTTC. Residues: CASSLAIRDRVVKNIQYF.

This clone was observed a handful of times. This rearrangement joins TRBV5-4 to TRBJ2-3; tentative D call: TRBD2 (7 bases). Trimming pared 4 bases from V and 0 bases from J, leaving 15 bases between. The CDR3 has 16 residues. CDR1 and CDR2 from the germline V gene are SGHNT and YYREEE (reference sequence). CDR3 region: CASSPNGGRSTDTQYF. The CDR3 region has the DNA TGTGCCAGCAGCCCCAACGGGGGGCGGAGCACAGATACGCAGTATTTT. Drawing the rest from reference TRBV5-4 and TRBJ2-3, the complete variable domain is ETGVTQSPTHLIKTRGQQVTLRCSSQSGHNTVSWYQQALGQGPQFIFQYYREEENGRGNFPPRFSGLQFPNYSSELNVNALELDDSALYLCASSPNGGRSTDTQYFGPGTRLTVL.

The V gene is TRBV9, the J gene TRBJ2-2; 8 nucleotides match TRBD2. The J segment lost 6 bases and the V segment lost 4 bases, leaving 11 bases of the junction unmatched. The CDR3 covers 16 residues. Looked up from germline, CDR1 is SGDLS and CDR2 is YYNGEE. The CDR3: CASSQGTGGAPGELFF. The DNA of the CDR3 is TGTGCCAGCAGCCAGGGCACCGGGGGGGCCCCCGGGGAGCTGTTTTTT.

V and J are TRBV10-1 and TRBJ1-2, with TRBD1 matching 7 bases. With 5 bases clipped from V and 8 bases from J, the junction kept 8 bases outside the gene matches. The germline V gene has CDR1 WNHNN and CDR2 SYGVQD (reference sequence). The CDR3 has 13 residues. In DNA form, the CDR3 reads TGCGCCAGCAGTTCCGACAGGGTGATGGGCTACACCTTC. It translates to CASSSDRVMGYTF.

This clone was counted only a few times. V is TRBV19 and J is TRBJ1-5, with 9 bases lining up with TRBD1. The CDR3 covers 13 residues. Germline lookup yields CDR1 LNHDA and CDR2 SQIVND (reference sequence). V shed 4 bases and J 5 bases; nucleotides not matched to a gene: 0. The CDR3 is CASSRTGDQPQHF. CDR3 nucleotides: TGTGCCAGTAGTAGGACAGGGGATCAGCCCCAGCATTTT.

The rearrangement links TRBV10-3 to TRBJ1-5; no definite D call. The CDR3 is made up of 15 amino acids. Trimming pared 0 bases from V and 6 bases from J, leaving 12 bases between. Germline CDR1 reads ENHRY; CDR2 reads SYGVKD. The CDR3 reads CAISESVPGGQPQHF. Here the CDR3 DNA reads TGTGCCATCAGTGAGTCTGTGCCCGGAGGTCAGCCCCAGCATTTT.